This TCR beta chain was identified in a study of glioma-infiltrating T cells. TCR alpha and beta CDR3 regions were amplified from RNA using iRepertoire nested multiplex PCR. Input was about 95-400 ng of tissue mRNA or PBMC total RNA. TCRdb itself ran the multiplex PCR reads through MiXCR, one entry per CDR3 protein. The sample has approximately 190,000 distinct CDR3 sequences, roughly a third seen once. With V trimmed by 0 bases and J by 6 bases, 5 bases remained unmatched. The germline gives CDR1 SGHNT, CDR2 YYREEE (reference sequence). This CDR3 comprises 16 residues. General study findings and limits: Above-expected tissue-blood divergence occurred in all gliomas, most in low-grade ones.

Worth noting for this clonotype: No antigen is known for it.

The source of this sequence is a human donor with low-grade glioma or glioblastoma, undergoing nonglioma brain surgery, or in good health (not recorded which). J is TRBJ2-2 and V is TRBV5-4, with 10 bases matching TRBD2. Sample: glioma tissue, nonneoplastic brain tissue, or PBMCs (not recorded which). CDR3 sequence (DNA): TGTGCCAGCAGCTTGGCTACTAGCGGGATCGCCGGGGAGCTGTTTTTT. Encoded protein: CASSLATSGIAGELFF. Filled out from reference TRBV5-4 and TRBJ2-2, the complete variable domain reads ETGVTQSPTHLIKTRGQQVTLRCSSQSGHNTVSWYQQALGQGPQFIFQYYREEENGRGNFPPRFSGLQFPNYSSELNVNALELDDSALYLCASSLATSGIAGELFFGEGSRLTVL.